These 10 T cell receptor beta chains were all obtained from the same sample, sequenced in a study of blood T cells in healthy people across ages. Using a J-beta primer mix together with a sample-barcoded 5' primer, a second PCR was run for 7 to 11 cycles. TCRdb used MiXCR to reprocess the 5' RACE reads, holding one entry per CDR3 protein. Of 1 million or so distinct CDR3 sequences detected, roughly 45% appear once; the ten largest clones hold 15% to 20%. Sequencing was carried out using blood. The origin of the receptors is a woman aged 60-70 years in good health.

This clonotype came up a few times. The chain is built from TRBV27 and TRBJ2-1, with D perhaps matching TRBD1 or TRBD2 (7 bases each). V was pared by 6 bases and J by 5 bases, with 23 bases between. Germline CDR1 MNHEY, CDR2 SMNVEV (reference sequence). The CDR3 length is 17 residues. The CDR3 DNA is TGTGCCAGCAGCCACCCTGAAGCGGGACAGTTCAACAATGAGCAGTTCTTC. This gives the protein CASSHPEAGQFNNEQFF.

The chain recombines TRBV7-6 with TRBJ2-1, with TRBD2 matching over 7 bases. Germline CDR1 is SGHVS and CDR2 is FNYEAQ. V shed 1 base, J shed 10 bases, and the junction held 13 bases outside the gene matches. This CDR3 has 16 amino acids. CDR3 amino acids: CASSLEVGGRVAEQFF. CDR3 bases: TGTGCCAGCAGCTTAGAGGTTGGCGGGAGAGTTGCGGAGCAGTTCTTC.

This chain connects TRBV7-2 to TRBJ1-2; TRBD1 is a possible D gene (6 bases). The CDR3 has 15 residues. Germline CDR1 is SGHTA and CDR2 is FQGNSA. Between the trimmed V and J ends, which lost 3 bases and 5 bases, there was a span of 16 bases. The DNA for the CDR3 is TGTGCCAGCAGCTTTACTGGACAGAGACTTTATGGCTACACCTTC. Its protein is CASSFTGQRLYGYTF.

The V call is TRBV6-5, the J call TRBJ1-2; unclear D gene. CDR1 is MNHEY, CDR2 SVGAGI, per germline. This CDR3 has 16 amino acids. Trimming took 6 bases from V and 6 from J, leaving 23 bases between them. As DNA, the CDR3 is TGTGCCAGCAGCGGTTACGGGTGGTCAGGTTCTCATGGCTACACCTTC. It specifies CASSGYGWSGSHGYTF.

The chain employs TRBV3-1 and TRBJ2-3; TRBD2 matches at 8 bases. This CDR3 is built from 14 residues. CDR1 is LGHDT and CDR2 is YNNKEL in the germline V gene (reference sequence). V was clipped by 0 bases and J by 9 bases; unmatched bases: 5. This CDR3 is CASSQDAGGRTQYF. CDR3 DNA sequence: TGTGCCAGCAGCCAAGATGCGGGGGGACGGACGCAGTATTTT.

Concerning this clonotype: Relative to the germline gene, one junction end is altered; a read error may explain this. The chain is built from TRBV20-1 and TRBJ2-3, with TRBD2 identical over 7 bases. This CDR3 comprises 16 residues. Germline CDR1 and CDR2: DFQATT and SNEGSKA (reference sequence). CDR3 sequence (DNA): TGCAGTGCTAGACCAACGGGACTAACTAGCACAGATACGCAGTGTTTT. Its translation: CSARPTGLTSTDTQCF.

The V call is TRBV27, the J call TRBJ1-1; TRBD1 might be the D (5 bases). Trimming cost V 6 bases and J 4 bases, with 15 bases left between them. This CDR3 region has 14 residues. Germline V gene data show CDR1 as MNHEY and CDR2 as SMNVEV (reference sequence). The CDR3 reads CASSLLGVGTEAFF. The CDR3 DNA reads TGTGCCAGCAGCTTACTGGGGGTAGGCACTGAAGCTTTCTTT.

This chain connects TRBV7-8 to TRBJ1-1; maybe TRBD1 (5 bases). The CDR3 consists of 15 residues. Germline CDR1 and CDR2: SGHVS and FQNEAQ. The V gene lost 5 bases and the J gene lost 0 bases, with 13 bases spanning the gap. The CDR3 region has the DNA TGTGCCAGCAGCCACGCGGGGCCGTTGAACACTGAAGCTTTCTTT. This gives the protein CASSHAGPLNTEAFF.

The CDR3 bases are TGCGCCAGCAGCCACCCGCCGGGGGGGAGCTCCTACAATGAGCAGTTCTTC. It codes for CASSHPPGGSSYNEQFF. This chain uses TRBV4-1 with TRBJ2-1, with TRBD2 identical over 8 bases. Germline trimming cut 3 bases from V and 0 bases from J; bases unmatched to any gene: 7. The germline V gene encodes CDR1 MGHRA and CDR2 YSYEKL. CDR3 length equals 17 residues.

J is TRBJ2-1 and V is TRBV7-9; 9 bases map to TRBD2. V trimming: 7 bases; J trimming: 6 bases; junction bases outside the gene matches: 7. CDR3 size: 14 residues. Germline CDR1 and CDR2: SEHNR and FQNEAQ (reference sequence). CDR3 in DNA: TGTGCCAGCATTGGACTAGCGAAGACCAATGAGCAGTTCTTC. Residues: CASIGLAKTNEQFF.